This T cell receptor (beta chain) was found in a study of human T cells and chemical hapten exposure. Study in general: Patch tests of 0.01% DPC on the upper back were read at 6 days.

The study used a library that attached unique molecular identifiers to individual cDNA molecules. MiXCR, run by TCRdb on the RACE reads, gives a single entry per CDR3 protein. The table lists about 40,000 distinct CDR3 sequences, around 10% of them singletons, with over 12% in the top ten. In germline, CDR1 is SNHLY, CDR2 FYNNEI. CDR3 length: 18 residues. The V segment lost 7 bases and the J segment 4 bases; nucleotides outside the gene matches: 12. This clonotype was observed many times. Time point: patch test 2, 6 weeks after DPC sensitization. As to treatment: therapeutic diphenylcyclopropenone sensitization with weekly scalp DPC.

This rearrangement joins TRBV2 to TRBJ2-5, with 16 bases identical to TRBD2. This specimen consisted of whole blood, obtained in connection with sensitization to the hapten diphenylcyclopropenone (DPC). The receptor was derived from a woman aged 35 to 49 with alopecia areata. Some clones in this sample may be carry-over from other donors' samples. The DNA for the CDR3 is TGTGCCAGCACCAATACCGGGACTAGCGGGGGGGCACGAGAGACCCAGTACTTC. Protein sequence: CASTNTGTSGGARETQYF.